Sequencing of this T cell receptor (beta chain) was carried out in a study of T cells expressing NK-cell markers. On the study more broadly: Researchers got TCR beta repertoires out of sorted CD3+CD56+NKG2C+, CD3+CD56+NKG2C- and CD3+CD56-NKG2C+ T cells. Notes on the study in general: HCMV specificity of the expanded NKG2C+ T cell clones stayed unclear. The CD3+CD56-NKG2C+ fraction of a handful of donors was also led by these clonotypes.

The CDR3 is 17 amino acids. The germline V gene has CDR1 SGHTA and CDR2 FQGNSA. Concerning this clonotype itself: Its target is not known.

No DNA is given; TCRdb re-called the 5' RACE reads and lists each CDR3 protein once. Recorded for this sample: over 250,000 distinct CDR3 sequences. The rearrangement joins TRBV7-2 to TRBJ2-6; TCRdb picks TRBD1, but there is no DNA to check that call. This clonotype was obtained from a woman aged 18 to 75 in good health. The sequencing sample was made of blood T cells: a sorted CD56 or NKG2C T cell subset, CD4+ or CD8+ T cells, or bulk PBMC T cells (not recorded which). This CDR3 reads CASSSPGQATGANVLTF.